This T cell receptor beta chain was sequenced for a study of blood T cell repertoires in COVID-19. This CDR3 is built from 11 residues. Germline loops: CDR1 DFQATT, CDR2 SNEGSKA (reference sequence). Trimming stripped 4 bases from V and 1 base from J, with 4 bases between. The table came from immunoSEQ multiplex PCR; TCRdb's copy has only in-frame clones and leaves some out. Of approximately 400,000 clones listed, 91% are singletons. The TCR sequence derives from a woman aged 40 to 50 who had been exposed to COVID-19. V and J are TRBV20-1 and TRBJ1-1; D gene unclear. The sample comprised PBMCs or T cells enriched from blood (not recorded which). CDR3 nucleotides: TGCAGTGCTAACTCGAACACTGAAGCTTTCTTT. Its protein is CSANSNTEAFF.